This T cell receptor (beta chain) was sequenced for a study of blood T cell repertoires in COVID-19. About the study: Some COVID-19 samples were acute and others convalescent; all came from the United States, Italy and Spain. PBMCs, B-cell-depleted T cells, or T cells provided the cDNA or gDNA that made up the material.

The V gene lost 2 bases and the J gene lost 12 bases, with 21 bases spanning the gap. CDR3 length: 14 residues. From germline, CDR1 is SGHRS and CDR2 YFSETQ. Sequencing was performed with immunoSEQ multiplex PCR; in TCRdb, only in-frame clones are kept and a portion is missing. The sample has about 300,000 clones; around 88% are singletons. The V and J genes are TRBV5-1 and TRBJ2-7; D possibly corresponds to TRBD1 (6 bases). Material: peripheral blood. The receptor was isolated from a woman between 50 and 59 years old with acute or convalescent COVID-19. The DNA of the CDR3 is TGCGCCAGCAGCTTAGACACGACAGGAACCCTGGGGTACTTC. It specifies CASSLDTTGTLGYF.